The TCR beta chain described here comes from a study of blood T cell repertoires in COVID-19. Assay: immunoSEQ multiplex PCR; the TCRdb copy retains only in-frame clones and omits some. The sample contains around 620,000 clones, more than 80% of which appear only once. The germline gives CDR1 SGHDN, CDR2 FVKESK. Losses at the gene ends were 0 bases for V and 3 bases for J; bases not matched to a gene: 5. This CDR3 is built from 16 residues. This receptor was identified in a woman aged 18 to 35 with acute or convalescent COVID-19. Sequenced sample: peripheral blood. The chain has TRBV14 and TRBJ2-1, with TRBD2 matching over 7 bases. The CDR3 protein is CASSQDSERGYNEQFF. The CDR3 DNA follows: TGTGCCAGCAGCCAAGATTCTGAGCGGGGCTACAATGAGCAGTTCTTC.